These 14 T cell receptor beta chains share one sample of origin, sequenced in a study of T cell changes during pregnancy in multiple sclerosis. Assay: immunoSEQ multiplex PCR; the TCRdb copy retains only in-frame clones and omits some. The sample yields 100,000 or so clones, about 92% seen once. Sequencing was performed on peripheral blood, taken after pregnancy. These receptors came from a female donor with multiple sclerosis, enrolled in a pregnancy study.

The chain uses TRBV14 and TRBJ2-3, with no clear D. This CDR3 has 15 residues. V was pared by 4 bases and J by 0 bases, with 11 bases between. Germline-derived CDR1 and CDR2 are SGHDN and FVKESK. The CDR3 loop is CASSPTRSSTDTQYF. The CDR3 coding sequence is TGTGCCAGCAGCCCAACACGCTCTAGCACAGATACGCAGTATTTT.

The chain recombines TRBV28 with TRBJ1-5, with 7 bases lining up with TRBD1. This CDR3 contains 16 residues. Germline CDR1 MDHEN, CDR2 SYDVKM. The trim removed 6 bases at V and 0 bases at J, leaving 8 bases unmatched. The CDR3 DNA follows: TGTGCCAGCAGCTCCAGGGGGGTCTATAGCAATCAGCCCCAGCATTTT. As protein: CASSSRGVYSNQPQHF.

The V call is TRBV7-2, the J call TRBJ2-3; possible D gene TRBD2, 5 bases. This CDR3 has 14 residues. The germline V and J ends were trimmed by 5 bases and 1 base, with 10 bases remaining between them. The germline V gene encodes CDR1 SGHTA and CDR2 FQGNSA. The CDR3: CASSLDGGTDTQYF. The CDR3 bases are TGTGCCAGCAGCCTTGACGGGGGCACAGATACGCAGTATTTT.

V is TRBV6-6 and J is TRBJ2-1; perhaps TRBD2 as D (5 bases). CDR1 and CDR2 from the germline V gene are MNHNY and SVGAGI (reference sequence). The CDR3 length is 16 residues. Deletions cut 3 bases from V and 0 bases from J, with 12 bases between. CDR3 DNA: TGTGCCAGCAGTTATTTAGCGCTTAGCTCCTACAATGAGCAGTTCTTC. Protein product: CASSYLALSSYNEQFF.

This sequence joins TRBV4-1 and TRBJ2-1, with TRBD1 as a possible D gene (5 bases). Germline V CDR1 and CDR2: MGHRA, YSYEKL. With 2 bases removed from V and 7 bases from J, the gap between germline ends came to 18 bases. This CDR3 is built from 16 residues. The CDR3 protein is CASSQTTGIRTNEQFF. Here the CDR3 DNA reads TGCGCCAGCAGCCAAACTACAGGTATTAGGACAAATGAGCAGTTCTTC.

The chain uses TRBV7-2 and TRBJ2-7; 7 bases are a match to TRBD1. The CDR3 runs to 14 residues. V shed 3 bases and J 4 bases; nucleotides not matched to a gene: 6. Germline values: CDR1 SGHTA, CDR2 FQGNSA. This CDR3 reads CASSLTGFGYEQYF. For the CDR3, the DNA is TGTGCCAGCAGCTTGACAGGGTTCGGGTACGAGCAGTACTTC.

The V call is TRBV28, the J call TRBJ1-1; a possible D gene is TRBD1 (5 bases). This CDR3 has 11 residues. The germline CDR1 and CDR2 sequences are MDHEN and SYDVKM. Trimming stripped 3 bases from V and 10 bases from J, with 9 bases between. This chain's CDR3 is CASSLMGGAFF. The CDR3 DNA reads as TGTGCCAGCAGTTTGATGGGGGGAGCTTTCTTT.

The chain couples TRBV12-5 to TRBJ2-1; perhaps TRBD1 as D (5 bases). Per the germline V gene, CDR1 is LGHNT and CDR2 is FRNRAP. With 0 bases removed from V and 2 bases from J, the gap between germline ends came to 14 bases. The CDR3 consists of 17 residues. CDR3 nucleotides: TGTGCTAGTGGTTTGGTAGTTTCCTTAGGGGCCTACAATGAGCAGTTCTTC. This translates into CASGLVVSLGAYNEQFF.

CDR3 sequence: CAIMSAGGFYEQYF. In nucleotides, the CDR3 is TGTGCCATCATGTCGGCAGGGGGCTTCTACGAGCAGTACTTC. This rearrangement joins TRBV10-3 to TRBJ2-7, with TRBD1 matching over 8 bases. Germline V gives CDR1 ENHRY, CDR2 SYGVKD. The trim removed 7 bases at V and 3 bases at J, leaving 8 bases unmatched. There are 14 residues in the CDR3.

This sequence joins TRBV30 and TRBJ1-6; D unclear. CDR1 GTSNPN and CDR2 SVGIG come from the germline V gene (reference sequence). Trimming pared 8 bases from V and 9 bases from J, leaving 20 bases between. The CDR3 covers 14 residues. The CDR3: CARSTGRRASPLHF. DNA for the CDR3: TGTGCCCGCTCTACGGGGAGGAGGGCTTCACCCCTCCACTTT.

This chain's CDR3 is CASSQSLAQETQYF. The CDR3 bases are TGCGCCAGCAGCCAATCACTAGCGCAAGAGACCCAGTACTTC. The V and J genes are TRBV4-1 and TRBJ2-5; 7 bases fit TRBD2. With V trimmed by 2 bases and J by 2 bases, 2 bases remained unmatched. CDR1 is MGHRA, CDR2 YSYEKL, per germline. CDR3 length equals 14 residues.

V and J are TRBV5-1 and TRBJ1-2; D not certain. CDR1 and CDR2 from the germline V gene are SGHRS and YFSETQ. The CDR3 is 14 amino acids. Trimming left V 4 bases short and J 6 bases short, with 16 bases between. CDR3 residues: CASSAGGWNHGYTF. The DNA for the CDR3 is TGCGCCAGCAGCGCGGGAGGGTGGAATCATGGCTACACCTTC.

V usage is TRBV6-1 and J usage is TRBJ1-2, with 8 bases lining up with TRBD1. The V gene end was trimmed by 7 bases and the J gene end by 3 bases; junction bases not matched to a gene: 4. Per germline, CDR1 MNHNS and CDR2 SASEGT. This CDR3 is 13 amino acids long. CDR3 sequence: CASISDRDYGYTF. As DNA, the CDR3 is TGTGCCAGCATCTCGGACAGGGACTATGGCTACACCTTC.

The chain uses TRBV19 and TRBJ1-1; D might be TRBD1 (5 bases). CDR3 length: 13 amino acids. From germline, CDR1 is LNHDA and CDR2 SQIVND (reference sequence). The ends were cut back, 1 base at V and 7 bases at J, with 10 bases in the middle. CDR3 nucleotides: TGTGCCAGTAGTATAGCCCGGGACTATGAAGCTTTCTTT. Translation gives CASSIARDYEAFF.